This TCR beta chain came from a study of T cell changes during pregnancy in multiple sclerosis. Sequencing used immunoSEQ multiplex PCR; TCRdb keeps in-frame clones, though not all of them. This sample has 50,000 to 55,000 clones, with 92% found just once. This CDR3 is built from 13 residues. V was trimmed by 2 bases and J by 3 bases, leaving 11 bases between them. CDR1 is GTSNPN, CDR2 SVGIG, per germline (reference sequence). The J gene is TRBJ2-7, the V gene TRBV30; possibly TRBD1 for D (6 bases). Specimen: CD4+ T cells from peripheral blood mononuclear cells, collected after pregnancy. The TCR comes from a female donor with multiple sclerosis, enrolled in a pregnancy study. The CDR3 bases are TGTGCCTGGAGTAATTACAGGGTCTACGAGCAGTACTTC. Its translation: CAWSNYRVYEQYF.